The clone carrying this T cell receptor (beta chain) was counted ten times or more. The read halts 3 residues ahead of the CDR3 end, with the missing end drawn from the germline J gene. This sample stems from a study of T cell clonality in common variable immunodeficiency. CDR1 MNHEY and CDR2 SVGEGT come from the germline V gene. There are 14 residues in the CDR3. Germline trimming cut 2 bases from V and 4 bases from J; bases unmatched to any gene: 5. Produced via immunoSEQ multiplex PCR; TCRdb's table is partial and in-frame only. Reported are around 55,000 clones, none seen only once; the ten largest carry 1.8%.

The sample comprised peripheral blood mononuclear cells. This TCR derives from a person aged 18 to 75 in good health. The V call is TRBV6-2 or TRBV6-3, the J call TRBJ2-7, with 7 bases fitting TRBD1. The CDR3 region is CASSYGGRGYEQYF. The CDR3 DNA, read in part, is TGTGCCAGCAGTTACGGCGGCAGGGGGTACGAG.